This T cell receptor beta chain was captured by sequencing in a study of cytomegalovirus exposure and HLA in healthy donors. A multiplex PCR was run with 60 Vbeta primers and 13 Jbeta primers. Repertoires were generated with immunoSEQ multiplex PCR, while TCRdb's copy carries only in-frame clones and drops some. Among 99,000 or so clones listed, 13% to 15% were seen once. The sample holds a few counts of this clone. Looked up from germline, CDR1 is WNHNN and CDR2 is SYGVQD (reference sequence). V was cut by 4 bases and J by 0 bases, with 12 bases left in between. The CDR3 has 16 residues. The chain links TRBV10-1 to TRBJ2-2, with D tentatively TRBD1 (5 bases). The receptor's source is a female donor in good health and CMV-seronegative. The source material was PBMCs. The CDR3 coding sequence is TGCGCCAGCAGTGTTATCCAGGGCCCGAACACCGGGGAGCTGTTTTTT. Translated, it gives CASSVIQGPNTGELFF.